These 4 T cell receptor beta chains share one sample of origin, sequenced in a study of shared clonotypes between healthy human individuals. Produced via immunoSEQ multiplex PCR; TCRdb's table is partial and in-frame only. The sample includes approximately 92,000 clones, 68% of them seen just once. The sample consisted of memory CD8+ T cells sorted from blood. Subset in this sample: CD45RO+ cells pooled with CCR7-negative TemRA cells. The receptors come from a man younger than 40 in good health.

The chain employs TRBV5-1 and TRBJ2-1; D is unclear. The length of the CDR3 is 16 residues. Germline CDR1 and CDR2: SGHRS and YFSETQ. V lost 1 base and J 0 bases, leaving 11 bases between the germline ends. The CDR3 DNA is TGCGCCAGCAGCTTGAGAATGTCTAGCTCCTACAATGAGCAGTTCTTC. Amino acids: CASSLRMSSSYNEQFF. The full variable domain, completed using reference TRBV5-1 and TRBJ2-1, is KAGVTQTPRYLIKTRGQQVTLSCSPISGHRSVSWYQQTPGQGLQFLFEYFSETQRNKGNFPGRFSGRQFSNSRSEMNVSTLELGDSALYLCASSLRMSSSYNEQFFGPGTRLTVL.

This chain uses TRBV19 with TRBJ2-7; maybe TRBD1 (6 bases). CDR3 length: 15 amino acids. The germline V gene has CDR1 LNHDA and CDR2 SQIVND (reference sequence). The V and J ends lost 5 bases and 1 base respectively, with 15 bases between them. For the CDR3, the DNA is TGTGCCAGTAGTGAAACAGGGTCGCAGTCCTACGAGCAGTACTTC. Protein sequence: CASSETGSQSYEQYF.

The chain couples TRBV11-2 to TRBJ2-7; TRBD1 agrees at 8 bases. The length of the CDR3 is 14 residues. The J segment lost 3 bases and the V segment lost 4 bases, leaving 5 bases of the junction unmatched. From germline, CDR1 is SGHAT and CDR2 FQNNGV. CDR3 loop: CASSSAGQGYEQYF. The DNA for the CDR3 is TGTGCCAGCAGCTCCGCCGGACAGGGCTACGAGCAGTACTTC. Drawing the rest from reference TRBV11-2 and TRBJ2-7, the complete variable domain is EAGVAQSPRYKIIEKRQSVAFWCNPISGHATLYWYQQILGQGPKLLIQFQNNGVVDDSQLPKDRFSAERLKGVDSTLKIQPAKLEDSAVYLCASSSAGQGYEQYFGPGTRLTVT.

The rearrangement links TRBV5-5 to TRBJ1-2, with a possible D match to TRBD1 (5 bases). Germline V lookup: CDR1 SGHKS, CDR2 YYEKEE (reference sequence). The CDR3 is made up of 14 amino acids. The V gene lost 2 bases and the J gene lost 6 bases, with 14 bases spanning the gap. CDR3 sequence: CASSLWGGADGYTF. The CDR3 region has the DNA TGTGCCAGCAGCTTATGGGGGGGAGCCGATGGCTACACCTTC.